This T cell receptor (beta chain) is drawn from a study of blood T cell repertoires in COVID-19. Study-wide background: The study drew acute and convalescent COVID-19 samples from the United States, Italy and Spain. T cells, B-cell-depleted T cells, or PBMCs provided the cDNA or gDNA that served as material.

In the original processing: The authors estimated nucleated cell counts from reference gene primer amplification. TCRdb's table, derived via immunoSEQ multiplex PCR, lists solely in-frame clones and lacks some. V and J calls plus clone size are reproduced from that table; the DNA served to infer D and trimming. The table has roughly 41,000 clones, 75% to 90% seen once. CDR1 LGHNA and CDR2 YSLEER come from the germline V gene. The CDR3 extends over 17 amino acids. J was trimmed by 5 bases and V by 1 base; bases with no gene match: 11. Sequenced input: peripheral blood. The chain carries TRBV4-3 and TRBJ1-1; 9 bases agree with TRBD1. This sequence was found in a human donor in a cohort sampled during active COVID-19. The donor label of this sample is uncertain. CDR3 residues: CASSQGGDRVEWTEAFF. The CDR3 nucleotides read TGCGCCAGCAGCCAAGGGGGGGACAGGGTCGAATGGACTGAAGCTTTCTTT.